This TCR beta chain stems from a study of T cell responses to AZD1222 COVID-19 vaccine. The overall study: Doses given second, at about 4 or about 12 weeks, were pooled.

Remarks on this clone: Its antigen is unidentified.

Profiled with immunoSEQ multiplex PCR; TCRdb holds only in-frame clones, not every one. The repertoire has 95,000 to 150,000 clones, 80% to 90% of them found once; the top ten carry more than 4%. Germline V gene data show CDR1 as WNHNN and CDR2 as SYGVQD (reference sequence). This CDR3 spans 17 amino acids. The V gene end was trimmed by 6 bases and the J gene end by 2 bases; junction bases not matched to a gene: 5. Findings and limits, study-wide: Clonal diversity was possibly underestimated, and white British individuals and females predominated among donors. Just a handful of people given AZD1222 tested seropositive at baseline. Close to half of spike-specific TCRs reportedly recognize unmutated variant regions.

The input for sequencing was peripheral blood, taken on day 0 of AZD1222 vaccination. This chain connects TRBV10-1 to TRBJ2-2, with TRBD2 matching over 14 bases. This receptor was taken from an adult in good health. CDR3 DNA sequence: TGCGCCAGCAGCGGACTAGCGGGGGGCGCAAACACCGGGGAGCTGTTTTTT. This gives the protein CASSGLAGGANTGELFF.